A single sample is the source of the 4 T cell receptor beta chains below, sequenced in a study of PD-1 blockade in classical Hodgkin lymphoma. All patients experienced relapse after autologous stem cell transplantation, and brentuximab vedotin exposure was variable. It was by magnetic negative selection that CD8+ T cells were isolated from thawed PBMCs. Clones were read by immunoSEQ multiplex PCR, and TCRdb kept only the in-frame ones, dropping some. The table shows over 25,000 clones, with around 88% occurring only once. The sample consisted of CD8+ T cells from blood, taken at baseline. The receptor set was obtained from a human donor with classical Hodgkin lymphoma.

The V call is TRBV27, the J call TRBJ2-1, with 16 bases that match TRBD2. V was pared by 10 bases and J by 9 bases, with 12 bases of the junction left unmatched. The CDR3 loop spans 16 amino acids. CDR1 is MNHEY, CDR2 SMNVEV, per germline (reference sequence). CDR3 bases: TGTGCCACCGGGACTAGCGGGAGGGCCGGGAAGGGTGAGCAGTTCTTC. Protein: CATGTSGRAGKGEQFF.

This rearrangement joins TRBV19 to TRBJ2-1; the D is unclear. V was clipped by 4 bases and J by 0 bases, with 13 bases between them. Germline-derived CDR1 and CDR2 are LNHDA and SQIVND (reference sequence). There are 16 residues in the CDR3. Written as DNA, the CDR3 is TGTGCCAGTAGTACCGAACCGGTGGGCTCCTACAATGAGCAGTTCTTC. Its protein product is CASSTEPVGSYNEQFF.

The V call is TRBV18, the J call TRBJ2-7; maybe TRBD2 (5 bases). Germline CDR1 reads KGHSH; CDR2 reads LQKENI. The CDR3 has 14 amino acids. Trimming pared 3 bases from V and 5 bases from J, leaving 14 bases between. The CDR3 region is CASSPVRGPHEQYF. The CDR3 DNA reads TGTGCCAGCTCACCCGTCAGAGGGCCCCACGAGCAGTACTTC.

This sequence joins TRBV7-9 and TRBJ2-3; 8 bases align to TRBD1. J gave up 4 bases and V 8 bases, and 8 bases lay outside the gene matches. CDR1 and CDR2 from the germline V gene are SEHNR and FQNEAQ (reference sequence). The CDR3 length is 14 residues. CDR3 nucleotides: TGTGCCAGCCACGGACAGGGAGGCCCAGATACGCAGTATTTT. Protein: CASHGQGGPDTQYF.